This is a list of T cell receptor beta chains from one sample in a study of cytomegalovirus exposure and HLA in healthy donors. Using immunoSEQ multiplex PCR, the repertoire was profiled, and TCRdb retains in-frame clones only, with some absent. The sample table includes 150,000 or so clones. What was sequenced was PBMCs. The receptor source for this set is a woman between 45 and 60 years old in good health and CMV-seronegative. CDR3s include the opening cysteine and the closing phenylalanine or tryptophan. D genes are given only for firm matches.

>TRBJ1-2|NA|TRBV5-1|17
CASSLVFAQSTSYGYTF
TGCGCCAGCAGCTTGGTTTTTGCCCAGTCCACCTCCTATGGCTACACCTTC
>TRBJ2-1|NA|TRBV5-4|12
CASSLDGTVEFF
TGTGCCAGCAGCTTGGACGGGACTGTAGAGTTCTTC
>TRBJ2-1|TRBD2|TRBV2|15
CASSEAPAGGNEQFF
TGTGCCAGCAGTGAAGCGCCAGCGGGGGGGAATGAGCAGTTCTTC
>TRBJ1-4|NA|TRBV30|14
CAWSASRRYEKLFF
TGTGCCTGGAGTGCGAGCAGGCGTTATGAAAAACTGTTTTTT
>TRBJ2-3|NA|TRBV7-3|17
CASSLTGRPSIADTQYF
TGTGCCAGCAGCTTAACAGGGAGGCCCTCTATAGCAGATACGCAGTATTTT
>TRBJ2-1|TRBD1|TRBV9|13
CASSVVTQGETFF
TGTGCCAGCAGCGTAGTAACACAGGGGGAGACGTTCTTC
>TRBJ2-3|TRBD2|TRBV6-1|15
CASSEGGTSRNTQYF
TGTGCCAGCAGTGAAGGAGGGACTAGTAGGAATACGCAGTATTTT
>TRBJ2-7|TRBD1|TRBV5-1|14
CASSPGQGAYEQYF
TGCGCCAGCAGCCCCGGACAGGGGGCCTACGAGCAGTACTTC
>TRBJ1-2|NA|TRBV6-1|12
CASRATNYGYTF
TGTGCCAGCAGGGCCACAAACTATGGCTACACCTTC
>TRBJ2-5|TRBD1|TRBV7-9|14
CASSLRDRDETQYF
TGTGCCAGCAGCCTCCGGGACAGGGATGAGACCCAGTACTTC
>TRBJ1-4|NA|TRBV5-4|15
CASSPPGGGEEKLFF
TGTGCCAGCAGCCCCCCCGGGGGGGGAGAGGAAAAACTGTTTTTT
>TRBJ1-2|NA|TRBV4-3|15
CASSQNPGIPKGYTF
TGCGCCAGCAGCCAAAACCCGGGGATACCAAAGGGCTACACCTTC
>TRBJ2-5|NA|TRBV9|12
CASSKGEGTQYF
TGTGCCAGCAGTAAGGGGGAGGGGACCCAGTACTTC
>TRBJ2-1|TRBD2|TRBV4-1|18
CAGSQVAIASGIYNEQFF
TGCGCCGGCAGCCAAGTAGCGATCGCTAGCGGTATATACAATGAGCAGTTCTTC
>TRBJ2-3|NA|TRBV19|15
CASSTSGGGTDTQYF
TGTGCCAGTAGTACATCCGGAGGGGGCACAGATACGCAGTATTTT
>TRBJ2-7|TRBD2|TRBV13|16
CASSPGLGGGPYEQYF
TGTGCCAGCAGCCCAGGACTAGGCGGGGGGCCGTATGAGCAGTACTTC
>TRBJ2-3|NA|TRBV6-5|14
CASRPAPDTDTQYF
TGTGCCAGCAGGCCCGCACCAGACACAGATACGCAGTATTTT
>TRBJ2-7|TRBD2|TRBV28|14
CASKRETVVPKQYF
TGTGCCAGCAAGCGGGAAACGGTGGTCCCCAAGCAGTACTTC
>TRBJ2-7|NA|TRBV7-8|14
CASSPRTVSYEQYF
TGTGCCAGCAGCCCGCGGACAGTCTCCTACGAGCAGTACTTC
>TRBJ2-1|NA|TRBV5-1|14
CASGDSSSYNEQFF
TGCGCCAGCGGGGACTCAAGCTCCTACAATGAGCAGTTCTTC
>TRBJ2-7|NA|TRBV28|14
CASRALGGLYEQYF
TGTGCCAGCAGGGCCCTAGGGGGTCTCTACGAGCAGTACTTC
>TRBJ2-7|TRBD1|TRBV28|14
CASSRGQDAYEQYF
TGTGCCAGCAGCCGTGGACAGGACGCCTACGAGCAGTACTTC